This passage covers 20 T cell receptor beta chains from one sample sequenced in a study of T-cell reconstitution after alpha-beta-depleted transplantation in children. As it was prepared, the TCRbeta library received unique molecular identifiers. MiXCR, run by TCRdb on the PCR reads, gives a single entry per CDR3 protein. The sample has about 58,000 distinct CDR3 sequences, approximately 43% seen once. Source: PBMCs, mostly from graft donor cells, taken 360 days after TCRalphabeta/CD19-depleted stem cell transplant. All receptors come from a male patient aged 10 to 17 who had a stem cell transplant for acute lymphoblastic leukemia, so the T cells may come from the graft donor.

The rearrangement uses TRBV2 and TRBJ1-2, with D perhaps TRBD1 (5 bases). The ends were cut back, 7 bases at V and 14 bases at J, with 11 bases in the middle. The CDR3 spans 9 residues. Germline-derived CDR1 and CDR2 are SNHLY and FYNNEI. CDR3 sequence (DNA): TGTGCCAGCACGGGCGGGGGAACCTTC. Translating it yields CASTGGGTF.

This clonotype turned up a few times. The rearrangement uses TRBV5-1 and TRBJ1-4; 7 positions agree with TRBD1. The CDR3 is 17 residues long. CDR1 and CDR2 (germline): SGHRS, YFSETQ. V was clipped by 0 bases and J by 5 bases; unmatched bases: 10. The CDR3 spells CASSLGNTGTVNEKLFF. Here the CDR3 DNA reads TGCGCCAGCAGCTTGGGAAACACCGGGACAGTCAATGAAAAACTGTTTTTT.

There are many counts of this clonotype. The chain links TRBV12-3 or TRBV12-4 to TRBJ2-7; TRBD1 is a possible D gene (5 bases). The ends were cut back, 1 base at V and 4 bases at J, with 8 bases in the middle. This CDR3 spans 13 amino acids. CDR3 in DNA: TGTGCCAGCAGTTTAGTGCAGGGTTACGAGCAGTACTTC. Its protein is CASSLVQGYEQYF.

V gene TRBV10-3 combines with J gene TRBJ1-3; D remains unclear. Germline CDR1 and CDR2: ENHRY and SYGVKD. V was cut by 3 bases and J by 4 bases, with 4 bases left in between. CDR3 length: 12 residues. For the CDR3, the DNA is TGTGCCATCAGTGAATCGGGAAACACCATATATTTT. Its protein is CAISESGNTIYF.

The sample holds a few counts of this clonotype. J is TRBJ2-5 and V is TRBV5-1, with D unresolved. CDR1 is SGHRS, CDR2 YFSETQ, per germline. CDR3 length: 12 residues. V lost 6 bases to trimming and J lost 4 bases, with 10 bases between them. CDR3 nucleotide sequence: TGCGCCAGCAAGGAAGGAGTAGAGACCCAGTACTTC. Translated: CASKEGVETQYF.

This chain uses TRBV6-2 or TRBV6-3 with TRBJ2-1; D remains unclear. Germline V gene lookup returns CDR1 MNHEY and CDR2 SVGEGT. Deletions cut 2 bases from V and 3 bases from J, with 11 bases between. The CDR3 extends over 15 amino acids. The CDR3 DNA reads TGTGCCAGCAGTTACGACTCCGTGGTCTACAATGAGCAGTTCTTC. Translation gives CASSYDSVVYNEQFF.

V and J are TRBV20-1 and TRBJ2-5; no definite D call. Trimming removed 1 base from V and 5 bases from J, with 11 bases in between. This CDR3 has 13 amino acids. Germline V lookup: CDR1 DFQATT, CDR2 SNEGSKA (reference sequence). The CDR3 is CSARAGSSETQYF. CDR3 coding DNA: TGCAGTGCTAGAGCGGGTAGCAGCGAGACCCAGTACTTC.

This chain joins TRBV4-3 and TRBJ2-3; D uncertain. Trimming left V 8 bases short and J 2 bases short, with 17 bases between. The germline V gene has CDR1 LGHNA and CDR2 YSLEER. This CDR3 is 15 amino acids long. The CDR3 spells CASGSDQINTDTQYF. The DNA for the CDR3 is TGCGCCAGCGGCTCGGACCAAATAAACACAGATACGCAGTATTTT.

V and J are TRBV7-2 and TRBJ2-1; 9 nucleotides agree with TRBD2. The CDR3 covers 17 residues. The V segment lost 2 bases and the J segment 0 bases; nucleotides outside the gene matches: 5. CDR1 is SGHTA and CDR2 is FQGNSA in the germline V gene. CDR3 nucleotides: TGTGCCAGCAGCTTATTCCCTAGCGGGGCCTCCTACAATGAGCAGTTCTTC. Protein sequence: CASSLFPSGASYNEQFF.

This chain links TRBV7-9 with TRBJ2-2; the match to TRBD2 covers 9 bases. Germline CDR1 reads SEHNR; CDR2 reads FQNEAQ (reference sequence). The V and J ends lost 5 bases and 6 bases, in that order; junction bases with no gene match: 10. The CDR3 extends over 16 amino acids. The CDR3 here is CASSAPGLATAGELFF. In DNA, the CDR3 is TGTGCCAGCAGCGCGCCGGGACTAGCCACAGCCGGGGAGCTGTTTTTT.

This clonotype was observed a few times. The rearrangement uses TRBV19 and TRBJ1-1; the D gene is possibly TRBD1 (5 bases). CDR3 size: 13 residues. The germline V gene has CDR1 LNHDA and CDR2 SQIVND (reference sequence). Trimming shortened V by 4 bases and J by 2 bases, and 8 bases separated the two germline ends. The CDR3 bases are TGTGCCAGTAGTACGACAGTTAACACTGAAGCTTTCTTT. It specifies CASSTTVNTEAFF.

This clonotype was recorded only once. The chain combines TRBV12-3 or TRBV12-4 with TRBJ1-1; 9 nucleotides align to TRBD1. V trimming: 6 bases; J trimming: 0 bases; junction bases outside the gene matches: 5. This CDR3 spans 15 amino acids. The CDR3 DNA is TGTGCCAGCAGAGGACAGGGGACCATGAACACTGAAGCTTTCTTT. Protein: CASRGQGTMNTEAFF.

This clonotype was seen only a few times. This chain links TRBV12-3 or TRBV12-4 with TRBJ2-5; 9 bases are a match to TRBD2. J was trimmed by 5 bases and V by 5 bases; bases with no gene match: 12. The CDR3 is 16 amino acids. The CDR3 spells CASSPSDSGGGETQYF. For the CDR3, the DNA is TGTGCCAGCAGTCCCTCGGATAGCGGGGGCGGGGAGACCCAGTACTTC.

The chain recombines TRBV7-2 with TRBJ2-5; D perhaps matches TRBD1 (6 bases). The CDR3 has 14 residues. The V gene lost 5 bases and the J gene lost 2 bases, with 12 bases spanning the gap. Germline values: CDR1 SGHTA, CDR2 FQGNSA. CDR3 in amino acids: CASSEQGWQETQYF. The CDR3 nucleotides are TGTGCCAGCAGCGAACAGGGTTGGCAAGAGACCCAGTACTTC.

The chain couples TRBV12-3 or TRBV12-4 to TRBJ1-1; no definite D call. V was clipped by 10 bases and J by 4 bases, with 16 bases between them. The CDR3 consists of 13 residues. CDR3 coding DNA: TGTGCCATTAGGACCTCCCTCGGCACTGAAGCTTTCTTT. Residues: CAIRTSLGTEAFF.

The chain is built from TRBV5-1 and TRBJ2-1; 11 bases fit TRBD2. Trimming at V came to 5 bases and at J to 7 bases, leaving 11 bases not matched to a gene. Germline CDR1 is SGHRS and CDR2 is YFSETQ. CDR3 length: 16 residues. The CDR3 DNA follows: TGCGCCAGCAGATCCACTAGCGGGAGAGCGATGAATGAGCAGTTCTTC. It codes for CASRSTSGRAMNEQFF.

The CDR3 spells CASSLNYGYTF. For the CDR3, the DNA is TGTGCCAGCAGTTTAAACTATGGCTACACCTTC. The chain has TRBV28 and TRBJ1-2; D uncertain. V was trimmed by 2 bases and J by 2 bases, leaving 0 bases between them. CDR3 length equals 11 residues. Germline loops: CDR1 MDHEN, CDR2 SYDVKM.

V and J are TRBV19 and TRBJ1-5; D gene uncertain. V was pared by 5 bases and J by 1 base, with 6 bases between. Germline values: CDR1 LNHDA, CDR2 SQIVND (reference sequence). The CDR3 spans 13 residues. CDR3 nucleotide sequence: TGTGCCAGTAGTCTAGTGAGCAATCAGCCCCAGCATTTT. Translated, it gives CASSLVSNQPQHF.

There are a few counts of this clonotype. This chain uses TRBV29-1 with TRBJ2-5, with D possibly called TRBD1 or TRBD2 (5 bases each). The CDR3 is made up of 13 amino acids. The V and J ends lost 8 bases and 4 bases respectively, with 17 bases between them. Germline V CDR1 and CDR2: SQVTM, ANQGSEA. The CDR3 region is CSCSGTVGETQYF. Here the CDR3 DNA reads TGCAGCTGCTCCGGGACGGTGGGAGAGACCCAGTACTTC.

The chain links TRBV4-3 to TRBJ2-3, with a possible D match to TRBD1 (6 bases). This CDR3 region has 16 residues. Germline assignment: CDR1 LGHNA and CDR2 YSLEER. Trimming cost V 4 bases and J 1 base, with 15 bases left between them. The CDR3, as DNA: TGCGCCAGCAGCCGAGGGGGACATGGTCGCACAGATACGCAGTATTTT. Translation gives CASSRGGHGRTDTQYF.